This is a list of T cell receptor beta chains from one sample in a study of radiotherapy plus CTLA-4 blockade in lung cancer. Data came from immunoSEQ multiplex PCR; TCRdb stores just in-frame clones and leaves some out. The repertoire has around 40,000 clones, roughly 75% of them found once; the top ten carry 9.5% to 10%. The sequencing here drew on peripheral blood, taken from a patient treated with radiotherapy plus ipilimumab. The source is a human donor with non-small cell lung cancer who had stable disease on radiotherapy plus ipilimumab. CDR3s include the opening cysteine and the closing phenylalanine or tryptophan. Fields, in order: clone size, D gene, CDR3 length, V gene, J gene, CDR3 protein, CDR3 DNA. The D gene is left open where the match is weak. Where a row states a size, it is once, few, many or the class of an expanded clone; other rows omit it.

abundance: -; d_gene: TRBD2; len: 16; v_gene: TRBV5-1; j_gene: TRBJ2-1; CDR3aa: CASSYRAAGGYNEQFF; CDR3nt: TGCGCCAGCAGCTACAGGGCGGCGGGGGGCTACAATGAGCAGTTCTTC
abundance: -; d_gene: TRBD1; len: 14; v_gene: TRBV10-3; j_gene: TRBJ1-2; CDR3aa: CAISAVRDSYGYTF; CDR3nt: TGTGCCATCAGTGCTGTCCGGGACAGCTATGGCTACACCTTC
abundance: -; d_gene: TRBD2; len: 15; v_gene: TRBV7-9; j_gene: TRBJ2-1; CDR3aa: CASSLAAGVWNEQFF; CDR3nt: TGTGCCAGCAGCTTAGCAGCGGGGGTATGGAATGAGCAGTTCTTC
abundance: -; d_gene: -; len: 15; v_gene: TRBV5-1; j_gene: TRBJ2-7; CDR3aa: CASSLAGTLSYEQYF; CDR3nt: TGCGCCAGCAGCTTGGCCGGGACACTCTCCTACGAGCAGTACTTC
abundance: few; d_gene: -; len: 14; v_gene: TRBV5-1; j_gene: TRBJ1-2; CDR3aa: CASSLEGVRYGYTF; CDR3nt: TGCGCCAGCAGCTTGGAGGGGGTCCGATATGGCTACACCTTC
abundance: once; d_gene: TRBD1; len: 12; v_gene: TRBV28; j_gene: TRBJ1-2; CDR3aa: CASSFRGYGYTF; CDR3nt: TGTGCCAGCAGTTTCAGGGGGTATGGCTACACCTTC
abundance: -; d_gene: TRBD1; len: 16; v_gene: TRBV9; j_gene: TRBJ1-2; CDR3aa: CASSVGQGRSNYGYTF; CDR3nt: TGTGCCAGCAGCGTAGGACAGGGGCGTAGTAACTATGGCTACACCTTC
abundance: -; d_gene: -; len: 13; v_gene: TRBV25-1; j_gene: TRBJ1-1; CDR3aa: CASSEWGQGEAFF; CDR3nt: TGTGCCAGCAGTGAATGGGGGCAGGGGGAAGCTTTCTTT
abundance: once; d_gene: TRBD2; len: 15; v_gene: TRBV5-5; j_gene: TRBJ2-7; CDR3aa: CASSLLASGREEQYF; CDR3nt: TGTGCCAGCAGCTTGTTAGCTTCGGGGCGGGAGGAGCAGTACTTC
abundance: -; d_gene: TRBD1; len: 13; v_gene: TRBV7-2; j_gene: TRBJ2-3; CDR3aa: CASSSDYRGTQYF; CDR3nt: TGTGCCAGCAGCTCCGACTACAGGGGTACGCAGTATTTT
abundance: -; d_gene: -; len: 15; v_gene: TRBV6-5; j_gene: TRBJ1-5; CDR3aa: CASSYSERSHQPQHF; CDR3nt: TGTGCCAGCAGTTACTCTGAGAGATCGCATCAGCCCCAGCATTTT
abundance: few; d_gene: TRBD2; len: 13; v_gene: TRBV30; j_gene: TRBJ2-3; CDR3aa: CACSGGNTDTQYF; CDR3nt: TGTGCCTGTAGCGGGGGAAACACAGATACGCAGTATTTT
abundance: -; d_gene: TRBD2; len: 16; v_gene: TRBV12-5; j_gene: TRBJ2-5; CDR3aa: CASGGTRGGVGETQYF; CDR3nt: TGTGCTAGTGGTGGGACTCGGGGGGGGGTCGGAGAGACCCAGTACTTC
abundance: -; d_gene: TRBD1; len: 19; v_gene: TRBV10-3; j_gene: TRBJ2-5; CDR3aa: CAISFTPPGTGIYRETQYF; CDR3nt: TGTGCCATCAGTTTTACCCCGCCCGGGACAGGAATTTATAGGGAGACCCAGTACTTC
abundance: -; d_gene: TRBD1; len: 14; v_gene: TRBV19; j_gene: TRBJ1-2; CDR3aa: CASSKGQLFYGYTF; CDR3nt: TGTGCCAGTAGTAAGGGACAGCTATTTTATGGCTACACCTTC
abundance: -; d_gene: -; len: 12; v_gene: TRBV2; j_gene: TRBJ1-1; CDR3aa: CASKAGPTEAFF; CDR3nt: TGTGCCAGCAAGGCGGGGCCAACTGAAGCTTTCTTT
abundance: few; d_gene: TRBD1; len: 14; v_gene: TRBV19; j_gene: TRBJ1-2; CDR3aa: CASSTQGDTYGYTF; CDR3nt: TGTGCCAGTAGTACTCAGGGGGATACCTATGGCTACACCTTC
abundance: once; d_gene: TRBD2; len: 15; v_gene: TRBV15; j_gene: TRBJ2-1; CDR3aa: CATSRPGLAGNEQFF; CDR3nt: TGTGCCACCAGCAGACCGGGACTAGCTGGCAATGAGCAGTTCTTC
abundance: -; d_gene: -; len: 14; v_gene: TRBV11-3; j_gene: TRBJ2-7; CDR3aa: CASSLLGPNYEQYF; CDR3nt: TGTGCCAGCAGCTTACTTGGGCCAAACTACGAGCAGTACTTC
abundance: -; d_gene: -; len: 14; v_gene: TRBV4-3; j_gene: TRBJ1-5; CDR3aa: CASSQGYRAQPQHF; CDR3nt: TGCGCCAGCAGCCAGGGCTACAGGGCTCAGCCCCAGCATTTT
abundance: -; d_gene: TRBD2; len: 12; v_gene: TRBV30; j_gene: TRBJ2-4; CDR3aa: CAFQRGEDIQYF; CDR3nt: TGTGCCTTTCAACGGGGGGAGGACATTCAGTACTTC
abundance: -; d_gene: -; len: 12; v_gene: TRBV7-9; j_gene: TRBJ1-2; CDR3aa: CASSFTGYGYTF; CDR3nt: TGTGCCAGCAGCTTCACAGGGTATGGCTACACCTTC
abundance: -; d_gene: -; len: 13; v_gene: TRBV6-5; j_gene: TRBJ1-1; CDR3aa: CASSWALNTEAFF; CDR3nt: TGTGCCAGCAGTTGGGCTCTGAACACTGAAGCTTTCTTT
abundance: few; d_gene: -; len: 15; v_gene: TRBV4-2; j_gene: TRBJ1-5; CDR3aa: CASSQHPTGPQPQHF; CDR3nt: TGTGCCAGCAGCCAACACCCGACAGGCCCTCAGCCCCAGCATTTT
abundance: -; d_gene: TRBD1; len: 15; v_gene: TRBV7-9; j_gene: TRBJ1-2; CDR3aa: CASSLFPGTGFGYTF; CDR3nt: TGTGCCAGCAGCTTATTCCCCGGGACAGGGTTTGGCTACACCTTC
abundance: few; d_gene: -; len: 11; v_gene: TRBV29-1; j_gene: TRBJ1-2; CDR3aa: CSVFDSYGYTF; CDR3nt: TGCAGCGTCTTTGACAGTTATGGCTACACCTTC
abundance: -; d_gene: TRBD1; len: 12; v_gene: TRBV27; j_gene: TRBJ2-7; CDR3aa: CASRTGGTAQYF; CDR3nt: TGTGCCAGCAGAACAGGGGGCACGGCGCAGTACTTC
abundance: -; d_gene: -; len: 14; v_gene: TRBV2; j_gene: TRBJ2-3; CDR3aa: CASRQGRSTDTQYF; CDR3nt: TGTGCCAGCAGGCAGGGGCGAAGCACAGATACGCAGTATTTT
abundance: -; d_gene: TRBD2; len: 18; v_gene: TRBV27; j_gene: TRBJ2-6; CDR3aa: CASSLKRGDYSGANVLTF; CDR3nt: TGTGCCAGCAGCCTTAAGCGGGGGGATTACTCTGGGGCCAACGTCCTGACTTTC
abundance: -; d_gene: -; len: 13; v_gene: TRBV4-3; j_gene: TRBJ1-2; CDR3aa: CASSQDWGGGYTF; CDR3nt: TGCGCCAGCAGCCAAGACTGGGGGGGCGGCTACACCTTC
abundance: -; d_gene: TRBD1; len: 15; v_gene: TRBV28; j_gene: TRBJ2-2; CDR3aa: CASSYGQGNTGELFF; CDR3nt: TGTGCCAGCAGTTACGGACAGGGGAACACCGGGGAGCTGTTTTTT
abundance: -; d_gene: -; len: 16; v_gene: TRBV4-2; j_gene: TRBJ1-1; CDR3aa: CASSQVGPGRNTEAFF; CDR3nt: TGTGCCAGCAGCCAAGTGGGCCCGGGAAGGAACACTGAAGCTTTCTTT
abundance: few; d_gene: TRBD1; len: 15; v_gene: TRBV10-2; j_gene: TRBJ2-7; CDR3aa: CASRAGTGSSYEQYF; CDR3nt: TGCGCCAGCAGAGCTGGGACAGGGTCCTCCTACGAGCAGTACTTC
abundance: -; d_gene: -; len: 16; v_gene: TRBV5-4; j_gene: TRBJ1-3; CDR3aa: CASSLAGRASGNTIYF; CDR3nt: TGTGCCAGCAGCTTGGCCGGCAGGGCCTCTGGAAACACCATATATTTT
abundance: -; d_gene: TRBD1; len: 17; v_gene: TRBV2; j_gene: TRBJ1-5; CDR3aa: CASSPGTVQRGNQPQHF; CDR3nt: TGTGCCAGCAGTCCCGGGACAGTTCAACGGGGAAATCAGCCCCAGCATTTT
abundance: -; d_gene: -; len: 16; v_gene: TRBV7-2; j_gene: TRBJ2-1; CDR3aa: CASSLSKISSYNEQFF; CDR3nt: TGTGCCAGCAGCTTATCGAAGATTAGCTCCTACAATGAGCAGTTCTTC
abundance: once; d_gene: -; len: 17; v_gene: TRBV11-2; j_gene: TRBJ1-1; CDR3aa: CASSHAGGGPQGTEAFF; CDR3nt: TGTGCCAGCAGCCACGCAGGAGGAGGCCCACAAGGGACTGAAGCTTTCTTT
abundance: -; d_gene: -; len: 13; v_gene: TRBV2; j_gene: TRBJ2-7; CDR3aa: CASRDDRYYEQYF; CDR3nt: TGTGCCAGCAGGGATGACAGGTACTACGAGCAGTACTTC
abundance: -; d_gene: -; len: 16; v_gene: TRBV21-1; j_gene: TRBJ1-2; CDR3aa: CASRATQGGGAYGYTF; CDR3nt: TGTGCCAGCAGGGCCACCCAGGGAGGGGGAGCCTATGGCTACACCTTC
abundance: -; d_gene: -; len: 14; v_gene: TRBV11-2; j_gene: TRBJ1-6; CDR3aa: CASSILQGNSPLHF; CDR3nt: TGTGCCAGCAGCATACTTCAGGGGAATTCACCCCTCCACTTT
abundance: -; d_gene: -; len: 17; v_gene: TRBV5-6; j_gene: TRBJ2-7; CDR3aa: CASRSWMVGGAFYEQYF; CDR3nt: TGTGCCAGCAGATCTTGGATGGTCGGAGGGGCTTTCTACGAGCAGTACTTC
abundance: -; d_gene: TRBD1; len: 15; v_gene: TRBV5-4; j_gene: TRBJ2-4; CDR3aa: CASSLGKQGKNIQYF; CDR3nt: TGTGCCAGCAGCTTGGGCAAACAGGGGAAAAACATTCAGTACTTC
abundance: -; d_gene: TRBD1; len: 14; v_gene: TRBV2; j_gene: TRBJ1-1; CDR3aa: CASSETGGNTEAFF; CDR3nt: TGTGCCAGCAGTGAGACAGGGGGGAACACTGAAGCTTTCTTT
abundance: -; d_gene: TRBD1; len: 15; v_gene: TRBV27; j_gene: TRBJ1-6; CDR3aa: CASSLRTGSNSPLHF; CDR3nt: TGTGCCAGCAGTTTAAGGACAGGGAGTAATTCACCCCTCCACTTT
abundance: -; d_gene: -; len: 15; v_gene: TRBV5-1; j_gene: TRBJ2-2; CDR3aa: CASSLPAGNTGELFF; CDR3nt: TGCGCCAGCAGCTTGCCGGCAGGGAACACCGGGGAGCTGTTTTTT
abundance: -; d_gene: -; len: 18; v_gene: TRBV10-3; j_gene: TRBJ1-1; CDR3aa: CAISGGRGHQNPYGEAFF; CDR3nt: TGTGCCATCAGTGGGGGTAGAGGACACCAGAACCCGTACGGTGAAGCTTTCTTT
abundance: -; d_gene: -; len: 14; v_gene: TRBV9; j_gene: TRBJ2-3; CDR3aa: CASSVGEGGDTQYF; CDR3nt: TGTGCCAGCAGCGTAGGGGAAGGGGGAGATACGCAGTATTTT
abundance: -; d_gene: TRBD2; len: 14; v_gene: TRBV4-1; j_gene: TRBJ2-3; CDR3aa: CASSGLASTDTQYF; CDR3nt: TGCGCCAGCAGTGGACTAGCGAGCACAGATACGCAGTATTTT
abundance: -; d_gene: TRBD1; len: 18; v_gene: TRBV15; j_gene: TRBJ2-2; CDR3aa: CATSRTIGTGSNTGELFF; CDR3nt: TGTGCCACCAGCAGAACAATCGGGACAGGTTCGAACACCGGGGAGCTGTTTTTT
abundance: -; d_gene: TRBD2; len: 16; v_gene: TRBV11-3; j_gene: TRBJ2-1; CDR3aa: CASSLRSGGLYNEQFF; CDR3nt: TGTGCCAGCAGCTTACGTAGCGGGGGACTATACAATGAGCAGTTCTTC
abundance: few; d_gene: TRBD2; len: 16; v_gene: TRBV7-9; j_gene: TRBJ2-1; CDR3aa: CASSFEGVRGGREQFF; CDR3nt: TGTGCCAGCAGCTTCGAAGGCGTGCGGGGGGGCCGAGAGCAGTTCTTC
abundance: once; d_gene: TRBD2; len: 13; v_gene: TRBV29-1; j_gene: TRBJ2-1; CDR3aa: CSVERGGYNEQFF; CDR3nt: TGCAGCGTGGAGCGGGGGGGCTACAATGAGCAGTTCTTC
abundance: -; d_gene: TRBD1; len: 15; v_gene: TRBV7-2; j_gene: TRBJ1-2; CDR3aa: CASSPRQGANYGYTF; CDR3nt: TGTGCCAGCAGCCCGCGACAGGGAGCTAACTATGGCTACACCTTC
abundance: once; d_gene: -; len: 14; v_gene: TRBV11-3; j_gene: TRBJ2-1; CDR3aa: CASSLTGSYNEQFF; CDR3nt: TGTGCCAGCAGCTTAACCGGCTCCTACAATGAGCAGTTCTTC
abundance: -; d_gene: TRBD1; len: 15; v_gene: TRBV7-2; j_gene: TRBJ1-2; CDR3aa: CASSLGQGARYGYTF; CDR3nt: TGTGCCAGCAGCTTAGGTCAGGGGGCTAGGTATGGCTACACCTTC